Listed below are T cell receptor beta chains from one sample, sequenced in a study of T-cell reconstitution after alpha-beta-depleted transplantation in children. TCRdb re-derived calls from the PCR reads in MiXCR, one entry per CDR3 protein. The sample contains around 450,000 distinct CDR3 sequences, roughly two fifths of which appear only once. The specimen comprised PBMCs, sampled before TCRalphabeta/CD19-depleted stem cell transplant. Receptors were obtained from a girl under 10 years old with aplastic anemia, due to receive a stem cell transplant. Both conserved end residues are part of each CDR3. D genes are given only for firm matches. Some rows have no size entry. The others give once, few or many, or a class for an expanded clone.

-	TRBJ2-3	TRBV18	-	TGTGCCAGCTCACCACGCCGGGGCCGTTCCACAGATACGCAGTATTTT	CASSPRRGRSTDTQYF
-	TRBJ1-3	TRBV6-5	-	TGTGCCAGCAGTTGGACTGGGGGGGACACCATATATTTT	CASSWTGGDTIYF
many	TRBJ2-1	TRBV12-3/TRBV12-4	TRBD2	TGTGCCAGCAGTTTTAGCGGGAACTTGGATGAGCAGTTCTTC	CASSFSGNLDEQFF
few	TRBJ2-4	TRBV6-1	TRBD2	TGTGCCAGCAGTCTAGCGGGCGACATTCAGTACTTC	CASSLAGDIQYF
once	TRBJ2-3	TRBV2	TRBD1	TGTGCCAGCAAGGAGACAGGGGGCACAGATACGCAGTATTTT	CASKETGGTDTQYF
-	TRBJ2-2	TRBV20-1	TRBD2	TGCAGTGCTAGAGGACTAGCGGGATTGGCGGGGACCGGGGAGCTGTTTTTT	CSARGLAGLAGTGELFF
many	TRBJ2-1	TRBV5-1	TRBD2	TGCGCCAGCAGCTTGGTTCGCGGGAGCACTAATGAGCAGTTCTTC	CASSLVRGSTNEQFF
few	TRBJ2-5	TRBV4-2	-	TGTGCCAGCAGCCAAGAAACATCCAGATCGGAGACCCAGTACTTC	CASSQETSRSETQYF
many	TRBJ2-7	TRBV9	TRBD1	TGTGCCAGCAGCGCCTCGGGACAGGCCTACGAGCAGTACTTC	CASSASGQAYEQYF
many	TRBJ2-1	TRBV11-2	-	TGTGCCAGCAGCTTAGTAAGGGGCACTGAGCAGTTCTTC	CASSLVRGTEQFF
-	TRBJ2-3	TRBV20-1	TRBD2	TGCAGTGCTAGGGGGACTAGCGGGTACCGCACAGATACGCAGTATTTT	CSARGTSGYRTDTQYF
-	TRBJ2-7	TRBV9	-	TGTGCCAGCAGCGTAGTCCCCGGGTCCTCCTACGAGCAGTACTTC	CASSVVPGSSYEQYF
-	TRBJ1-1	TRBV29-1	-	TGCAGCGTTGCCCGGGCCAGGGATACTGAAGCTTTCTTT	CSVARARDTEAFF
few	TRBJ2-1	TRBV20-1	-	TGCAGTGCTAGAGATCGGCTGAACAATGAGCAGTTCTTC	CSARDRLNNEQFF